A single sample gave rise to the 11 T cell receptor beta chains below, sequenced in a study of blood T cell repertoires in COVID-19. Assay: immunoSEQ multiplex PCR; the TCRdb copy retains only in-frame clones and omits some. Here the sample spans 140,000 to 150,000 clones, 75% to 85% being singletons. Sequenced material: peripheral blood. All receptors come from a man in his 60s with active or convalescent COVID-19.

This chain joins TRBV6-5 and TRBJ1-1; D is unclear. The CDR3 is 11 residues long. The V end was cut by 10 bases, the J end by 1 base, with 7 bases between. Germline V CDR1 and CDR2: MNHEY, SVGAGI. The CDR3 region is CATQENTEAFF. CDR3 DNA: TGTGCCACCCAGGAGAACACTGAAGCTTTCTTT.

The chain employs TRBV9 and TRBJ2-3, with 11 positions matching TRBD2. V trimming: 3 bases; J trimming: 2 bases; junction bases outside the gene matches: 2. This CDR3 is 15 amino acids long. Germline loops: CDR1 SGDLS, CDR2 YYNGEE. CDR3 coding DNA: TGTGCCAGCAGCGCGGGACTAGCGGACACAGATACGCAGTATTTT. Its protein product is CASSAGLADTDTQYF. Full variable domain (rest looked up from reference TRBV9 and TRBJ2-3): DSGVTQTPKHLITATGQRVTLRCSPRSGDLSVYWYQQSLDQGLQFLIQYYNGEERAKGNILERFSAQQFPDLHSELNLSSLELGDSALYFCASSAGLADTDTQYFGPGTRLTVL.

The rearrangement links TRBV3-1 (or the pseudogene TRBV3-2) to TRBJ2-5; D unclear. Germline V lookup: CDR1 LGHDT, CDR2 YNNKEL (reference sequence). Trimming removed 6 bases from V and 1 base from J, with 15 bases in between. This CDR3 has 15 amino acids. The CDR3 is CASSLNGVGQETQYF. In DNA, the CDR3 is TGTGCCAGCAGTCTAAATGGAGTAGGCCAAGAGACCCAGTACTTC.

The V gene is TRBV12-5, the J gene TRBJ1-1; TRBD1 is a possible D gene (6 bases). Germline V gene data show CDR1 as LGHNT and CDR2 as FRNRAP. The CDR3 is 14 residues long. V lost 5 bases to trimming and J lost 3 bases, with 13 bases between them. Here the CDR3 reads CASGPDSTYTEAFF. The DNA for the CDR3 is TGTGCTAGTGGTCCGGACAGTACCTACACTGAAGCTTTCTTT.

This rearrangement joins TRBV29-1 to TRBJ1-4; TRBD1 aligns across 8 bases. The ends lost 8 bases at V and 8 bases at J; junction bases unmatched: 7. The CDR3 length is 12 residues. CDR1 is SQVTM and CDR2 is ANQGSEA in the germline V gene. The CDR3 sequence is CSMTGVWEKLFF. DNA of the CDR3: TGCAGCATGACAGGGGTTTGGGAAAAACTGTTTTTT.

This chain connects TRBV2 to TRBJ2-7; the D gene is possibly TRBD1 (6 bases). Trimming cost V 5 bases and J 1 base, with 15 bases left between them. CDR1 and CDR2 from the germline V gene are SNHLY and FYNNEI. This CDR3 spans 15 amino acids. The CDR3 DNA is TGTGCCAGCAGTCCCGACAGGTTTTCGTCCTACGAGCAGTACGTC. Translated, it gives CASSPDRFSSYEQYV.

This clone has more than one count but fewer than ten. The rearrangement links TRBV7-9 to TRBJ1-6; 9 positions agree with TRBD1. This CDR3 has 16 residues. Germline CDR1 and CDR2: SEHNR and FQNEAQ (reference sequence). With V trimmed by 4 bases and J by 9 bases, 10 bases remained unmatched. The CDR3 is CASSSHRGLGGSPLHF. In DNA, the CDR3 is TGTGCCAGCAGCTCGCACAGGGGGCTTGGGGGTTCACCCCTCCACTTT.

The chain's CDR3 is CASSKAGNTEAFF. The CDR3 DNA reads TGTGCCAGTAGTAAGGCAGGGAACACTGAAGCTTTCTTT. The chain recombines TRBV19 with TRBJ1-1; no reliable D call. V was clipped by 4 bases and J by 1 base, with 7 bases between them. Germline V gene data show CDR1 as LNHDA and CDR2 as SQIVND (reference sequence). This CDR3 contains 13 residues.

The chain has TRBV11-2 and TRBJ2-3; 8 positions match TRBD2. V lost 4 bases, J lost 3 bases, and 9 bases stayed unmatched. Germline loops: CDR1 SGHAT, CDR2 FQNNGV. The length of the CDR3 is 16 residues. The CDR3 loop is CASSSPGGVGTDTQYF. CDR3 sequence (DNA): TGTGCCAGCAGCTCCCCCGGGGGGGTCGGGACAGATACGCAGTATTTT.

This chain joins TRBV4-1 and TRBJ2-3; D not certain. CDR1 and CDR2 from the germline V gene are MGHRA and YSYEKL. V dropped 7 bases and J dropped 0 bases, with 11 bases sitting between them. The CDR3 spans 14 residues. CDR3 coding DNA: TGCGCCAGCACTGGCACAGCTAGCACAGATACGCAGTATTTT. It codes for CASTGTASTDTQYF.

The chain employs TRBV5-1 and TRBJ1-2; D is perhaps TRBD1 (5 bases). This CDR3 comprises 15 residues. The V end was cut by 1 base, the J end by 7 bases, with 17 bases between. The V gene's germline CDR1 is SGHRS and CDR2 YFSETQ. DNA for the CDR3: TGCGCCAGCAGCTTGTCGGGGCCTGGGACTATTGGCTACACCTTC. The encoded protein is CASSLSGPGTIGYTF.